This TCR beta chain was observed in a study of Graves' ophthalmopathy and Graves' hyperthyroidism. In the study overall: No treatment had been given when peripheral blood was collected at initial diagnosis.

Germline CDR1 reads MGHDK; CDR2 reads SYGVNS. This CDR3 is built from 14 residues. The V segment lost 3 bases and the J segment 7 bases; nucleotides outside the gene matches: 7. In the case of this clonotype: What it recognizes is unknown.

General study results and limits: A model built from 13 signatures distinguished ophthalmopathy from stable hyperthyroidism with 87.88% sensitivity and about 80% specificity. The blood repertoire also included most expanded thyroid clonotypes above 0.001 frequency.

Each donor who had ophthalmopathy showed moderate-to-severe activity, a CAS of ≥3, a NOSPECS of ≥4, and a duration under 3 months. TCR beta CDR3 regions were amplified from RNA transcripts. A first-round RT-PCR used HTBI primers, followed by a second-round multiplex PCR. TCRdb re-derived calls from the multiplex PCR reads in MiXCR, one entry per CDR3 protein. The table lists 600,000 to 950,000 distinct CDR3 sequences, roughly two fifths of them singletons. The chain joins TRBV25-1 to TRBJ1-1, with 8 nucleotides matching TRBD1. This receptor was taken from an adult man with Graves' ophthalmopathy. Specimen: peripheral blood. CDR3 sequence: CASSDSAGQGEAFF. CDR3 nucleotides: TGTGCCAGCAGTGATAGTGCCGGACAGGGTGAAGCTTTCTTT. The full variable domain, in which reference TRBV25-1 and TRBJ1-1 provide the parts outside the CDR3, is EADIYQTPRYLVIGTGKKITLECSQTMGHDKMYWYQQDPGMELHLIHYSYGVNSTEKGDLSSESTVSRIRTEHFPLTLESARPSHTSQYLCASSDSAGQGEAFFGQGTRLTVV.